This T cell receptor beta chain was retrieved from a study of CD8 T cells in Susac syndrome. Negative magnetic isolation gave CD8+ and CD4+ cells; FACS enriched CD8+ TEMRA. Trimming left V 4 bases short and J 3 bases short, with 9 bases between. Germline V gives CDR1 SQVTM, CDR2 ANQGSEA. This CDR3 region has 12 residues. With random hexamers, reverse transcription was performed on roughly 0.5 to 1 ug of RNA. immunoSEQ multiplex PCR amplified TCR beta CDR3 across 54 Vbeta, 13 Jbeta. Via MiXCR, TCRdb re-called the immunoSEQ multiplex PCR reads, giving one row per CDR3 protein. The sample lists some 300,000 distinct CDR3 sequences, roughly 85% seen once, with approximately 0.11% in the top ten.

The sample consisted of CD8+ T cells from PBMCs. The TCR originated in a human donor with multiple sclerosis. The chain employs TRBV29-1 and TRBJ1-2; possible D gene TRBD1, 6 bases. The CDR3 loop is CSVVRQDYGYTF. The CDR3 region has the DNA TGCAGCGTTGTAAGACAGGACTATGGCTACACCTTC.